A single sample gave rise to the 7 T cell receptor beta chains below, sequenced in a study of early stage breast cancer tumors. Repertoires were generated with immunoSEQ multiplex PCR, while TCRdb's copy carries only in-frame clones and drops some. In the table there are 4,500 to 5,500 clones, 60% to 70% of which are singletons. Sequencing was done on a sample of breast tumor tissue. The receptors come from a person in their sixties with breast cancer.

The CDR3 bases are TGTGCCAGCAGCCAGGGGCTAGCAGGACAGACCCAGTACTTC. Encoded protein: CASSQGLAGQTQYF. The chain carries TRBV9 and TRBJ2-5, with D tentatively TRBD1 (6 bases). The germline V and J ends were trimmed by 4 bases and 6 bases, with 16 bases remaining between them. Germline lookup yields CDR1 SGDLS and CDR2 YYNGEE. The CDR3 is 14 residues long.

The chain joins TRBV5-1 to TRBJ2-1; D remains unclear. CDR1 is SGHRS, CDR2 YFSETQ, per germline. V was clipped by 7 bases and J by 5 bases, with 13 bases between them. The CDR3 is made up of 13 amino acids. CDR3 residues: CASALVPDNEQFF. The CDR3 region has the DNA TGCGCCAGCGCTCTGGTCCCGGACAATGAGCAGTTCTTC.

The chain couples TRBV5-1 to TRBJ2-3; D is undetermined. This CDR3 comprises 15 residues. Looked up from germline, CDR1 is SGHRS and CDR2 is YFSETQ. Trimming left V 1 base short and J 2 bases short, with 11 bases between. CDR3 bases: TGCGCCAGCAGCTTGTTTCAGGTGACCACAGATACGCAGTATTTT. Translation gives CASSLFQVTTDTQYF. The full variable domain, in which reference TRBV5-1 and TRBJ2-3 provide the parts outside the CDR3, is KAGVTQTPRYLIKTRGQQVTLSCSPISGHRSVSWYQQTPGQGLQFLFEYFSETQRNKGNFPGRFSGRQFSNSRSEMNVSTLELGDSALYLCASSLFQVTTDTQYFGPGTRLTVL.

The V call is TRBV19, the J call TRBJ2-5; D gene ambiguous. CDR1 LNHDA and CDR2 SQIVND come from the germline V gene (reference sequence). This CDR3 is 15 amino acids long. The V end lost 7 bases, the J end lost 5 bases, and 20 bases lay between the germline ends. The CDR3 DNA follows: TGTGCCAGTACTGTCGATGTGAGATCGAGGGAGACCCAGTACTTC. Encoded protein: CASTVDVRSRETQYF.

The CDR3 sequence: CASRQLTGTGGYGYTF. The DNA for the CDR3 is TGCGCCAGCAGACAACTGACTGGGACCGGTGGCTATGGCTACACCTTC. The chain employs TRBV5-1 and TRBJ1-2, with a weak D call TRBD1 (5 bases). The V end was cut by 5 bases, the J end by 4 bases, with 21 bases between. This CDR3 is 16 amino acids long. The V gene's germline CDR1 is SGHRS and CDR2 YFSETQ.

This clone was seen a handful of times. The rearrangement joins TRBV18 to TRBJ2-7, with a weak D call TRBD1 (6 bases). The ends were cut back, 4 bases at V and 5 bases at J, with 15 bases in the middle. This CDR3 has 14 residues. Germline V gene sequence: CDR1 KGHSH, CDR2 LQKENI. This chain's CDR3 is CASSLWPQGNEQYF. CDR3 nucleotide sequence: TGTGCCAGCTCACTTTGGCCTCAGGGGAACGAGCAGTACTTC.

The CDR3 here is CASSGTNNEQFF. The CDR3 DNA sequence: TGTGCCAGCAGTGGGACTAACAATGAGCAGTTCTTC. The chain couples TRBV2 to TRBJ2-1, with a weak D call TRBD2 (6 bases). The CDR3 is 12 amino acids. CDR1 is SNHLY and CDR2 is FYNNEI in the germline V gene. The ends were cut back, 4 bases at V and 5 bases at J, with 6 bases in the middle.